A selection of T cell receptor beta chains follows, all from one sample in a study of radiotherapy plus CTLA-4 blockade in lung cancer. Assay: immunoSEQ multiplex PCR; the TCRdb copy retains only in-frame clones and omits some. The profile covers roughly 100,000 clones, with about 85% appearing a single time and 2% to 2.5% taken by the ten largest. The sample in question was peripheral blood, obtained from a patient treated with radiotherapy plus ipilimumab. All receptors come from a human donor with non-small cell lung cancer that progressed on radiotherapy plus ipilimumab. Some clones in this sample may be carry-over from other donors' samples. The CDR3 runs from the conserved cysteine through the conserved F or W. A D gene is named only where the DNA matches it firmly. Size is omitted from some rows. Given values are once, few, many or a class for expanded clones.

J gene | D gene | V gene | clone size | CDR3 DNA | CDR3 protein
TRBJ2-7 | NA | TRBV5-1 | NA | TGCGCCAGCAGCCTCCGGGACGACGTGTGGCAGTACTTC | CASSLRDDVWQYF
TRBJ2-2 | NA | TRBV6-1 | NA | TGTGCCAGCAGTGCCGCCCTTCCGAGGGACACCGGGGAGCTGTTTTTT | CASSAALPRDTGELFF
TRBJ2-2 | NA | TRBV15 | NA | TGTGCCACCAGCAGACTGGGTAGGGGGAGTACCGGGGAGCTGTTTTTT | CATSRLGRGSTGELFF
TRBJ1-2 | NA | TRBV2 | NA | TGTGCCAGCAGTGAAGGGGGAACAGTGACCGTCTATGGCTACACCTTC | CASSEGGTVTVYGYTF
TRBJ2-2 | NA | TRBV4-3 | NA | TGCGCCAGCAGCCAAGGAGGGGCAGTAACTGGCGGGGAGCTGTTTTTT | CASSQGGAVTGGELFF
TRBJ1-1 | NA | TRBV9 | NA | TGTGCCAGCAGCGTAGCTCCGGGCCCTGAAGCTTTCTTT | CASSVAPGPEAFF
TRBJ2-7 | TRBD2 | TRBV29-1 | NA | TGCAGCGTCCTACCCGTCTTACTAGCGGGGGCCAACTACGAGCAGTACTTC | CSVLPVLLAGANYEQYF
TRBJ2-2 | NA | TRBV27 | NA | TGTGCCAGCAGTTTCCATGACACCGGGGAGCTGTTTTTT | CASSFHDTGELFF
TRBJ2-1 | NA | TRBV19 | NA | TGTGCCACCAAAGACTACAATGAGCAGTTCTTC | CATKDYNEQFF
TRBJ1-2 | NA | TRBV4-3 | NA | TGCGCCAGCAGCCAAGAACCTGTCTTCCTGGGGGGTGGCTACACCTTC | CASSQEPVFLGGGYTF
TRBJ1-4 | NA | TRBV4-1 | NA | TGCGCCAGCAGCCCCTATGTCCCTTCCGGACTTTATGAAAAACTGTTTTTT | CASSPYVPSGLYEKLFF
TRBJ1-2 | TRBD1 | TRBV7-2 | NA | TGTGCCAGCAGCTTATATGGGACAGGGGGCTATGGCTACACCTTC | CASSLYGTGGYGYTF
TRBJ2-4 | NA | TRBV10-3 | NA | TGTGCCATCAGCGACGGGACTTCGGGAAACATTCAGTACTTC | CAISDGTSGNIQYF
TRBJ2-3 | NA | TRBV19 | NA | TGTGCCAGTAGTATACAAGAGCCAGGGACAGATACGCAGTATTTT | CASSIQEPGTDTQYF
TRBJ1-3 | NA | TRBV5-1 | NA | TGCGCCAGCAGACCAGGGTATTCTGAAAACACCATATATTTT | CASRPGYSENTIYF
TRBJ2-5 | NA | TRBV7-2 | NA | TGTGCCAGCAGCTCCTCGACGGACTTC | CASSSSTDF
TRBJ1-2 | NA | TRBV7-9 | NA | TGTGCCAGCAGCCTTCCGGGCCTTACCTATGGCTACACCTTC | CASSLPGLTYGYTF
TRBJ2-5 | NA | TRBV12-5 | NA | TGTGCTAGTGGTGACACAGAGTACCAAGAGACCCAGTACTTC | CASGDTEYQETQYF
TRBJ1-4 | NA | TRBV28 | NA | TGTGCCAGCAGCCTCGTTGCGGCTCTTAATGAAAAACTGTTTTTT | CASSLVAALNEKLFF
TRBJ1-2 | NA | TRBV19 | NA | TGTGCCAGTAGTATAGTCAACTATGGCTACACCTTC | CASSIVNYGYTF
TRBJ1-2 | NA | TRBV4-1 | NA | TGCGCCAGCCGTAATCCTCTCGTAAGGGGTACTAACTATGGCTACACCTTC | CASRNPLVRGTNYGYTF
TRBJ1-4 | NA | TRBV7-2 | NA | TGTGCCAGCAGCCCGCAGGGGCCGGGGAATGAAAAACTGTTTTTT | CASSPQGPGNEKLFF
TRBJ1-6 | NA | TRBV5-1 | NA | TGCGCCACCCGAGGGGGGCACGATAATTCACCCCTCCACTTT | CATRGGHDNSPLHF
TRBJ2-7 | TRBD2 | TRBV11-3 | NA | TGTGCCAGCAGCTTCTCCGGGACTAGCAACGAGCAGTACTTC | CASSFSGTSNEQYF
TRBJ2-2 | TRBD1 | TRBV4-3 | once | TGCGCCAGCAGCCAAGGAGACAGGGGGCGTTGGGGGGAGCTGTTTTTT | CASSQGDRGRWGELFF
TRBJ1-5 | NA | TRBV4-2 | NA | TGTGCCAGCAGCCAGGATATAGTGACAGATCAGCCCCAGCATTTT | CASSQDIVTDQPQHF
TRBJ1-6 | TRBD1 | TRBV2 | NA | TGTGCCAGCAGTGAATCAGGGGGCGATTACTCACCCCTCCACTTT | CASSESGGDYSPLHF
TRBJ2-5 | NA | TRBV2 | NA | TGTGCCAGCGGCGCCGACCTCCAAGAGACCCAGTACTTC | CASGADLQETQYF
TRBJ2-1 | NA | TRBV7-2 | NA | TGTGCCAGCAGCTTAGCGCTCCGGTCCTACAATGAGCAGTTCTTC | CASSLALRSYNEQFF
TRBJ2-5 | NA | TRBV11-2 | NA | TGTGCCAGCAGCTCACTGTGGACACCTCAAGAGACCCAGTACTTC | CASSSLWTPQETQYF
TRBJ2-2 | NA | TRBV15 | NA | TGTGCCACCAGCAGAGATCACGGAACCGGGGAGCTGTTTTTT | CATSRDHGTGELFF
TRBJ2-2 | TRBD2 | TRBV7-3 | NA | TGTGCCAGCAGTTTATTAGCGGGGATGAACACCGGGGAGCTGTTTTTT | CASSLLAGMNTGELFF
TRBJ2-2 | NA | TRBV27 | NA | TGTGCCAGCAGTTTAAATACAGCCAGCGCCGGGGAGCTGTTTTTT | CASSLNTASAGELFF
TRBJ1-6 | NA | TRBV9 | NA | TGTGCCAGCAGCGGACTCGTGGACTCACCCCTCCACTTT | CASSGLVDSPLHF
TRBJ2-7 | TRBD1 | TRBV5-4 | NA | TGTGCCAGCAGCTCCGGGACAGGGGTTGTCGAGCAGTACTTC | CASSSGTGVVEQYF
TRBJ2-3 | NA | TRBV9 | NA | TGTGCCAGCAGCGTAGGCCTCCTCCGATCGTACACAGATACGCAGTATTTT | CASSVGLLRSYTDTQYF
TRBJ2-7 | NA | TRBV5-5 | NA | TGTGCCAGCAGCTTCCCCGGCAGGGACCGAGCCTACGAGCAGTACTTC | CASSFPGRDRAYEQYF
TRBJ1-2 | NA | TRBV6-1 | NA | TGTGCCAGCAGTGAGACAGGTTTCGGCTACACCTTC | CASSETGFGYTF
TRBJ1-6 | TRBD1 | TRBV19 | few | TGTGCCAGTAGCCGAACAGGGGGGAGCTCCTATAATTCACCCCTCCACTTT | CASSRTGGSSYNSPLHF
TRBJ1-2 | NA | TRBV9 | NA | TGTGCCAGCAGCGGACGCGGAGGCTATGGCTACACCTTC | CASSGRGGYGYTF